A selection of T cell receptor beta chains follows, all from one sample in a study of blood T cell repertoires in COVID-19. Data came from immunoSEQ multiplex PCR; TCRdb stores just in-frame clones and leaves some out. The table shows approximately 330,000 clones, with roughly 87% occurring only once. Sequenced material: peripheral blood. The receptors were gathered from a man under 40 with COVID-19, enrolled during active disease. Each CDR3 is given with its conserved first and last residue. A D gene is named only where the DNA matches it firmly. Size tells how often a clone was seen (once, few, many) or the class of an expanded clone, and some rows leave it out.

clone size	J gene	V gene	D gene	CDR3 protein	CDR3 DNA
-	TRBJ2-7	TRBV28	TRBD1	CASSVPGQGYEQYF	TGTGCCAGCAGCGTCCCGGGACAGGGTTACGAGCAGTACTTC
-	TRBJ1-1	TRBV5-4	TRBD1	CASSQRQDRGFSNTEAFF	TGTGCCAGCAGCCAACGCCAGGACAGGGGATTTTCGAACACTGAAGCTTTCTTT
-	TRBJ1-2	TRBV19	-	CASTLTPGHPYGYTF	TGTGCCAGTACCCTCACGCCGGGACATCCCTATGGCTACACCTTC
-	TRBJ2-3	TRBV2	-	CASPGPSTDTQYF	TGTGCCAGCCCCGGTCCCAGCACAGATACGCAGTATTTT
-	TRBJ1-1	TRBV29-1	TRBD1	CSVADRGRSNTEAFF	TGCAGCGTTGCGGACAGGGGGCGGTCGAACACTGAAGCTTTCTTT
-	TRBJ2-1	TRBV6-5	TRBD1	CASSYSGTGAYNEQFF	TGTGCCAGCAGTTACTCGGGGACAGGCGCATACAATGAGCAGTTCTTC
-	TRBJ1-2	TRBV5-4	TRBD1	CASSVPTGGMRGYTF	TGTGCCAGCAGCGTACCGACAGGGGGCATGCGTGGCTACACCTTC
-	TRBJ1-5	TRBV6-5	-	CASSLRQTSNQPQHF	TGTGCCAGCAGCCTCCGACAGACAAGCAATCAGCCCCAGCATTTT
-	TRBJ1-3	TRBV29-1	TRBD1	CSVEVLDRERNTIYF	TGCAGCGTTGAGGTACTGGACAGGGAAAGAAACACCATATATTTT
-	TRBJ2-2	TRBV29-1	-	CSGRPGSGELFF	TGCAGCGGCCGACCGGGGTCCGGGGAGCTGTTTTTT
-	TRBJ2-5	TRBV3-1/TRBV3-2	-	CASSQDLTALGETQYF	TGTGCCAGCAGCCAAGATTTGACAGCCCTGGGGGAGACCCAGTACTTC
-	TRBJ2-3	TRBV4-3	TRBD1	CASSQAGQGLTDTQYF	TGCGCCAGCAGCCAAGCGGGACAGGGGCTCACAGATACGCAGTATTTT
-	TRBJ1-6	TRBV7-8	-	CASSLGGTHNSPLHF	TGTGCCAGCAGCTTAGGAGGGACTCATAATTCACCCCTCCACTTT
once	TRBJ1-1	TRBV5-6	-	CASSFRGWDTEAFF	TGTGCCAGCAGCTTTCGAGGGTGGGACACTGAAGCTTTCTTT
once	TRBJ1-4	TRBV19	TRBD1	CASRGTVEKLFF	TGTGCCAGTAGGGGGACAGTTGAAAAACTGTTTTTT
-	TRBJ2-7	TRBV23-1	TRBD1	CASSQDRDEQYF	TGCGCCAGCAGTCAGGACAGGGACGAGCAGTACTTC
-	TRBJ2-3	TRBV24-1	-	CATSDPKGTDTQYF	TGTGCCACCAGTGATCCTAAAGGCACAGATACGCAGTATTTT
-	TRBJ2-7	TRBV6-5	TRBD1	CASKWDRTSYEQYF	TGTGCCAGCAAATGGGACAGGACTTCCTACGAGCAGTACTTC
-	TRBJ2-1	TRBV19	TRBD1	CASNLGQGFNEQFF	TGTGCCAGTAACTTGGGACAGGGGTTCAATGAGCAGTTCTTC
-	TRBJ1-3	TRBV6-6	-	CASSSGISGNTIYF	TGTGCCAGCAGTTCAGGGATTTCTGGAAACACCATATATTTT
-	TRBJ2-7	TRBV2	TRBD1	CASSEQGGGYEQYF	TGTGCCAGCAGTGAACAAGGGGGCGGGTACGAGCAGTACTTC
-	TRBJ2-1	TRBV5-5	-	CASSEGESFNNEQFF	TGTGCCAGCAGCGAGGGCGAGAGCTTCAACAATGAGCAGTTCTTC
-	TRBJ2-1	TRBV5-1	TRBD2	CASSASGSTSSYNEQFF	TGCGCCAGCAGCGCTAGCGGGAGTACATCGTCCTACAATGAGCAGTTCTTC
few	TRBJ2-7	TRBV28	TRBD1	CASSFSGTGQQYF	TGTGCCAGCAGTTTCTCCGGGACAGGACAACAGTACTTC
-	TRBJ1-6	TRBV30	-	CAWSVGPGSNSPLHF	TGTGCCTGGAGTGTGGGGCCAGGATCCAATTCACCCCTCCACTTT
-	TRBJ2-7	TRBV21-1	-	CASSKADCPYEQYF	TGTGCCAGCAGCAAAGCGGACTGTCCCTACGAGCAGTACTTC
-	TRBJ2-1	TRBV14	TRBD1	CASSQVGSGGVNEQFF	TGTGCCAGCAGCCAAGTTGGGTCAGGGGGTGTAAATGAGCAGTTCTTC
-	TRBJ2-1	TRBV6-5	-	CASSYGQGGVYEQFF	TGTGCCAGCAGTTACGGGCAGGGTGGGGTCTATGAGCAGTTCTTC
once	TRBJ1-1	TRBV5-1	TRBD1	CASSFGQGEAEAFF	TGCGCCAGCAGCTTTGGACAGGGCGAAGCTGAAGCTTTCTTT
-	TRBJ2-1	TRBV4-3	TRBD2	CASSPGTSGSVGNEQFF	TGCGCCAGCAGTCCCGGGACTAGCGGGAGTGTGGGTAATGAGCAGTTCTTC
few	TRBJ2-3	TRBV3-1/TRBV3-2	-	CASSPFVGVSTDTQYF	TGTGCCAGCAGCCCGTTCGTGGGAGTAAGCACAGATACGCAGTATTTT
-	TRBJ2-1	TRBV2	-	CASITGVASSSYNEQFF	TGTGCCAGCATTACCGGGGTGGCGTCGAGCTCCTACAATGAGCAGTTCTTC
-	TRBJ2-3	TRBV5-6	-	CASSLAPGSASTDTQYF	TGTGCCAGCAGCTTGGCCCCGGGGTCCGCTAGCACAGATACGCAGTATTTT
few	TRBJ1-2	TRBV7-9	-	CASSVRAGYTF	TGTGCCAGCAGCGTGAGGGCTGGCTACACCTTC
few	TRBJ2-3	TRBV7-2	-	CASRPLTGSAQYF	TGTGCCAGCAGACCCCTTACAGGGTCGGCGCAGTATTTT
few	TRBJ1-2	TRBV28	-	CASIGVQGKIGGYTF	TGTGCCAGCATCGGGGTACAGGGAAAGATTGGTGGCTACACCTTC
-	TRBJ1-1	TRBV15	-	CATSRLGRERNTEAFF	TGTGCCACCAGCAGATTGGGGCGGGAGAGGAACACTGAAGCTTTCTTT
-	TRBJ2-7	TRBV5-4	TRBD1	CASSLDRGLGGQYF	TGTGCCAGCAGCCTGGACAGGGGATTGGGAGGGCAGTACTTC
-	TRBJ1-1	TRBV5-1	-	CASSLYERNTEAFF	TGCGCCAGCAGCTTATACGAGAGAAACACTGAAGCTTTCTTT
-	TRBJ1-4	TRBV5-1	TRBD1	CASSLALGQQNEKLFF	TGCGCCAGCAGCTTGGCCCTGGGACAGCAGAATGAAAAACTGTTTTTT
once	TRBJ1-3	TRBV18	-	CASSPLTGQTSGNTIYF	TGTGCCAGCTCACCACTTACAGGACAGACCTCTGGAAACACCATATATTTT
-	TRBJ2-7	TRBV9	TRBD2	CASGVDLAGSEQYF	TGTGCCAGCGGCGTAGACCTAGCGGGATCCGAGCAGTACTTC
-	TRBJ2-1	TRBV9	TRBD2	CASSAPGLAVPYNEQFF	TGTGCCAGCAGCGCACCGGGACTAGCGGTGCCCTACAATGAGCAGTTCTTC
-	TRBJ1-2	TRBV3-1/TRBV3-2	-	CASSQTGYGYTF	TGTGCCAGCAGCCAGACAGGCTATGGCTACACCTTC
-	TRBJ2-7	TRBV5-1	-	CASSLLQGPYEQYF	TGCGCCAGCAGCTTGCTGCAGGGTCCTTACGAGCAGTACTTC